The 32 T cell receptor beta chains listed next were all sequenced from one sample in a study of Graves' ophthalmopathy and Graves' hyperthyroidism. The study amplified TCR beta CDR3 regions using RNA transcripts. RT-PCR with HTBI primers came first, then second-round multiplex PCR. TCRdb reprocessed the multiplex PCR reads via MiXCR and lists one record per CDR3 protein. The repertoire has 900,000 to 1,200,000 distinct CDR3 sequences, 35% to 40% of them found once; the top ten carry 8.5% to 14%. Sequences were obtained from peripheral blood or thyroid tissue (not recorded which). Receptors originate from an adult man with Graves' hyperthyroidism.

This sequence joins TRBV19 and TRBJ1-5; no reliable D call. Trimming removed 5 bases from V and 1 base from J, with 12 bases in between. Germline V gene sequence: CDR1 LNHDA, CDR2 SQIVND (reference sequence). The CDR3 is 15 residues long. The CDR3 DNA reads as TGTGCCAGTAGTCCTCTAGACTACAGCAATCAGCCCCAGCATTTT. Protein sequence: CASSPLDYSNQPQHF.

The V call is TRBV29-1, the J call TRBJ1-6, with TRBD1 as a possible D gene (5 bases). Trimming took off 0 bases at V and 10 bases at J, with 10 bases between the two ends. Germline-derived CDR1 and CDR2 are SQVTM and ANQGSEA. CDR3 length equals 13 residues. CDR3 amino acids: CSVEEAGRSPLHF. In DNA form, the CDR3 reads TGCAGCGTTGAAGAGGCAGGGAGATCACCCCTCCACTTT.

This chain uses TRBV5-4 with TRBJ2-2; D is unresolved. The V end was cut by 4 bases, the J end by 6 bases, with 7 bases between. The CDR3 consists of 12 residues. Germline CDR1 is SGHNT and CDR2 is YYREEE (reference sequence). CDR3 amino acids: CASSPTPGELFF. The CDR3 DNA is TGTGCCAGCAGCCCTACCCCCGGGGAGCTGTTTTTT.

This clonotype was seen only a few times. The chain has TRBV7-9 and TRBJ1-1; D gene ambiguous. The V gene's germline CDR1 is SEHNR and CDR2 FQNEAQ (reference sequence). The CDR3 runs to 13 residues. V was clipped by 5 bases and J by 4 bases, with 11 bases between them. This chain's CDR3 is CASSPEGSTEAFF. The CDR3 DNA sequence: TGTGCCAGCAGCCCCGAAGGCAGCACTGAAGCTTTCTTT.

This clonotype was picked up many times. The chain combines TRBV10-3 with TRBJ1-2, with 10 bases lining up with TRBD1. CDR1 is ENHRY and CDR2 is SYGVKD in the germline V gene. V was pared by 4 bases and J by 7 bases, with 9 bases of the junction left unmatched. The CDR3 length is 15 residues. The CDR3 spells CAISGTGQGKRGYTF. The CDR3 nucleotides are TGTGCCATCAGTGGGACGGGACAGGGGAAGCGTGGCTACACCTTC.

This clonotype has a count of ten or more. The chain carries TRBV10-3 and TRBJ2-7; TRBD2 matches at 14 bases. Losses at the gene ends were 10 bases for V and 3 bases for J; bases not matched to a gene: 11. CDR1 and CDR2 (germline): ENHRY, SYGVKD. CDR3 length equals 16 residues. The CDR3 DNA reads TGTGCCACCCTGGGACTAGCGGGAGTGAAGGGCTACGAGCAGTACTTC. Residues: CATLGLAGVKGYEQYF.

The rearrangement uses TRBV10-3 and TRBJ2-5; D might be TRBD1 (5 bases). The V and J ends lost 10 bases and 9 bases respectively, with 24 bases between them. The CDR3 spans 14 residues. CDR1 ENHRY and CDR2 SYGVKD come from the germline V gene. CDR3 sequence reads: CATKRFPGNQPQYF. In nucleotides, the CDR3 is TGTGCCACAAAACGATTCCCAGGGAATCAGCCCCAGTACTTC.

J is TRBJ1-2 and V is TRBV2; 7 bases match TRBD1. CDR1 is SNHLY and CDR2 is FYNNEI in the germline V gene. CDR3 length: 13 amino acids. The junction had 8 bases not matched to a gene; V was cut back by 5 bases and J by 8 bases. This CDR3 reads CASSSSGTAGYTF. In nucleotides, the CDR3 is TGTGCCAGCAGTTCTTCCGGGACAGCCGGCTACACCTTC.

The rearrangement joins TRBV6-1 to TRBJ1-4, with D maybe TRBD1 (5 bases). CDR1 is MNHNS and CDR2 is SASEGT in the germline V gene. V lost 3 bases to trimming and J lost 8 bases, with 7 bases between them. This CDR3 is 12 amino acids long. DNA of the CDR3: TGTGCCAGCAGTGAGTGGGACGAAAAACTGTTTTTT. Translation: CASSEWDEKLFF.

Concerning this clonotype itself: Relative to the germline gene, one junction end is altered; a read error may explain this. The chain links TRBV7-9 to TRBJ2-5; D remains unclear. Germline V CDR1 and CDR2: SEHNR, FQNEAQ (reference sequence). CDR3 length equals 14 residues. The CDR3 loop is CASSPPFQASLIRF. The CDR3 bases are TGTGCCAGCAGCCCCCCCTTTCAGGCCAGCCTAATACGATTC. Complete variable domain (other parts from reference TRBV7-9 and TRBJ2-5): DTGVSQNPRHKITKRGQNVTFRCDPISEHNRLYWYRQTLGQGPEFLTYFQNEAQLEKSRLLSDRFSAERPKGSFSTLEIQRTEQGDSAMYLCASSPPFQASLIRFGPGTRLLVL.

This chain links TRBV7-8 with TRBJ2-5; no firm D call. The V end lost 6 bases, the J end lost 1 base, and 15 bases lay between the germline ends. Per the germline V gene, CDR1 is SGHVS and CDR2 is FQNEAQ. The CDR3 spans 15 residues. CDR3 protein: CASSLNSGRQETQYF. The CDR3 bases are TGTGCCAGCAGTTTAAACTCAGGTCGCCAAGAGACCCAGTACTTC.

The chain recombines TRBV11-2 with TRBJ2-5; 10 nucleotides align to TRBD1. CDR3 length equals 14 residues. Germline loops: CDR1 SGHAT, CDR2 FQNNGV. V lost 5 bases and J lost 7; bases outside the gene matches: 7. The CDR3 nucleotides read TGTGCCAGCAGCCCAGACAGGGGGCGGGGGACCCAGTACTTC. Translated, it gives CASSPDRGRGTQYF.

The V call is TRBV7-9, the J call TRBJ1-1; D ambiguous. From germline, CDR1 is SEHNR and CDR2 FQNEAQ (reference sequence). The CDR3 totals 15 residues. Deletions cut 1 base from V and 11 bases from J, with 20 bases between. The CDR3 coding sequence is TGTGCCAGCAGCTTAGTGCTGGAACCTTTGGGGTCGGCTTTCTTT. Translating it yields CASSLVLEPLGSAFF. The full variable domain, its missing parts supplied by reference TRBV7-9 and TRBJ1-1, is DTGVSQNPRHKITKRGQNVTFRCDPISEHNRLYWYRQTLGQGPEFLTYFQNEAQLEKSRLLSDRFSAERPKGSFSTLEIQRTEQGDSAMYLCASSLVLEPLGSAFFGQGTRLTVV.

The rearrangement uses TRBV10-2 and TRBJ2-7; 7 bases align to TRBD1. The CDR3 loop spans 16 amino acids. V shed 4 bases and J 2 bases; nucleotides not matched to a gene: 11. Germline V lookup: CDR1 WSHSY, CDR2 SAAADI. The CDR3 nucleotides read TGCGCCAGCAGTGCCAGCACTAGTAGGGGGCCCTACGAGCAGTACTTC. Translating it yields CASSASTSRGPYEQYF.

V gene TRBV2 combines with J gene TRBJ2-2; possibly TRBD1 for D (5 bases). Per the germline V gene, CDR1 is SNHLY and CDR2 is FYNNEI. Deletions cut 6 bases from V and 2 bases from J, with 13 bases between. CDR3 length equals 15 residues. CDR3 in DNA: TGTGCCAGCAGCGAGATGACAGTCAACACCGGGGAGCTGTTTTTT. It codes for CASSEMTVNTGELFF.

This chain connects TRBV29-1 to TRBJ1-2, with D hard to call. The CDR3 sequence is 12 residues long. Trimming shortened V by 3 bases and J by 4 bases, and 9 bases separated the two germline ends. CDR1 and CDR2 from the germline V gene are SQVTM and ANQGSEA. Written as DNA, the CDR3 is TGCAGCGTTGAGTGTGCGGGCTATGGCTACACCTTC. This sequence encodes CSVECAGYGYTF.

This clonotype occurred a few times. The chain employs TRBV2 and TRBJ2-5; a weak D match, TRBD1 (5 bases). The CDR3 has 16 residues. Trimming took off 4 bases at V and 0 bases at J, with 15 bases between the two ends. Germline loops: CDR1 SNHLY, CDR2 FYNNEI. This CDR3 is CASSGRLAGNQETQYF. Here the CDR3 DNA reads TGTGCCAGCAGTGGACGGTTGGCAGGGAACCAAGAGACCCAGTACTTC. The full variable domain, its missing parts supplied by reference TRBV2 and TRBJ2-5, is EPEVTQTPSHQVTQMGQEVILRCVPISNHLYFYWYRQILGQKVEFLVSFYNNEISEKSEIFDDQFSVERPDGSNFTLKIRSTKLEDSAMYFCASSGRLAGNQETQYFGPGTRLLVL.

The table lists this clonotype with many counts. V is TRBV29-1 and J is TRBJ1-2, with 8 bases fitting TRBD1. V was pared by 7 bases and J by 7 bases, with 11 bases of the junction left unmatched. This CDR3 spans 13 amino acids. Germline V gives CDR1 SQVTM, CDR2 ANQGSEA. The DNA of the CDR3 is TGCAGCGCCATCCCCTGGACAGGGCCTGGCTACACCTTC. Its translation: CSAIPWTGPGYTF.

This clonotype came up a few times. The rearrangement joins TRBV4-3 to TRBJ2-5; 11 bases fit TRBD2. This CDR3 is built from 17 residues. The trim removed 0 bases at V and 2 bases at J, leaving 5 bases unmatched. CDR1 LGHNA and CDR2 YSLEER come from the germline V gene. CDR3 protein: CASSQDTIAGGQETQYF. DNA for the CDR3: TGCGCCAGCAGCCAAGATACCATAGCGGGGGGGCAAGAGACCCAGTACTTC.

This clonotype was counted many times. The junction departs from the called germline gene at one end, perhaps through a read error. The CDR3 reads CASSDSAGTGSF. CDR3 DNA sequence: TGTGCCAGCAGCGATAGTGCCGGGACAGGATCTTTT. This sequence joins TRBV7-9 and TRBJ1-4; TRBD1 matches at 8 bases. Germline V gives CDR1 SEHNR, CDR2 FQNEAQ (reference sequence). This CDR3 is built from 12 residues.

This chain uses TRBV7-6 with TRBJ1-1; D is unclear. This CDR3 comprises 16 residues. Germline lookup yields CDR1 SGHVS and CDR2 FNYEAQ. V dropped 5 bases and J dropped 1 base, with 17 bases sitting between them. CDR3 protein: CASSIRGAGTNTEAFF. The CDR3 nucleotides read TGTGCCAGCAGCATCCGCGGCGCGGGTACGAACACTGAAGCTTTCTTT.

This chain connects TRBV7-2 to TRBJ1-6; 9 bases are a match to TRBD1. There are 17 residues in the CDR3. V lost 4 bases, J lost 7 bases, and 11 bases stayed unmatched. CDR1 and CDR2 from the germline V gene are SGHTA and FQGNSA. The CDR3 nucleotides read TGTGCCAGCAGCTACAGGGGGCAGGGGGCGAAGAATTCACCCCTCCACTTT. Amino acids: CASSYRGQGAKNSPLHF.

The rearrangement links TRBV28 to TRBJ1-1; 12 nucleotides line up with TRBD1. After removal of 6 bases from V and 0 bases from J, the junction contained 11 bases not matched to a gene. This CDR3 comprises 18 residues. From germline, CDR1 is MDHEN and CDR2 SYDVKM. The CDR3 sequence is CASSWPGQGAAMNTEAFF. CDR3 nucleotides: TGTGCCAGCAGCTGGCCGGGACAGGGGGCTGCCATGAACACTGAAGCTTTCTTT.

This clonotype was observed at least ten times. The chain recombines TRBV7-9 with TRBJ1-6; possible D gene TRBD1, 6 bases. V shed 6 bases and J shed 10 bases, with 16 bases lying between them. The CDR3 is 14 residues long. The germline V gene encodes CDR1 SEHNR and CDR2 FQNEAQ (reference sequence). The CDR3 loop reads CASRPQGEGSPLHF. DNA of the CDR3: TGTGCCAGCAGACCACAGGGCGAGGGGTCACCCCTCCACTTT. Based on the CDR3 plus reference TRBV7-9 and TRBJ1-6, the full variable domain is DTGVSQNPRHKITKRGQNVTFRCDPISEHNRLYWYRQTLGQGPEFLTYFQNEAQLEKSRLLSDRFSAERPKGSFSTLEIQRTEQGDSAMYLCASRPQGEGSPLHFGNGTRLTVT.

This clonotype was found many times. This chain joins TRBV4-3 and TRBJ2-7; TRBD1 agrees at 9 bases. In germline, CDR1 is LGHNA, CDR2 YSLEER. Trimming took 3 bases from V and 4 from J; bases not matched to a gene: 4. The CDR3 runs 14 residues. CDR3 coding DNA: TGCGCCAGCAGCCAGCAGACAGGGGGTTACGAGCAGTACTTC. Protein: CASSQQTGGYEQYF.

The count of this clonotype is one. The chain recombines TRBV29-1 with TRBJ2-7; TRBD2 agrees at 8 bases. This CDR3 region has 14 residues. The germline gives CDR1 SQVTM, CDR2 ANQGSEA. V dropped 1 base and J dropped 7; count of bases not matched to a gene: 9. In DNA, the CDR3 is TGCAGCGTTGAAGGGCTAGCGGGTAGCAATGAGCAGTACTTC. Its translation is CSVEGLAGSNEQYF.

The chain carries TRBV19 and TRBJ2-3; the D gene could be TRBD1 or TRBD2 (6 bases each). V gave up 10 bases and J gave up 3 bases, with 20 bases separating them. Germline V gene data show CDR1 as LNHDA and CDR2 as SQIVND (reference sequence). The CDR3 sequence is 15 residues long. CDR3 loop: CATGTSDSSTDTQYF. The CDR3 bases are TGTGCCACCGGGACTTCGGACAGTTCGACAGATACGCAGTATTTT.

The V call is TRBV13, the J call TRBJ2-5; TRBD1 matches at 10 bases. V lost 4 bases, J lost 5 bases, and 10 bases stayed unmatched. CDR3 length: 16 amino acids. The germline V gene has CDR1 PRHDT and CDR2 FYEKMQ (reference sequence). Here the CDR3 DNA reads TGTGCCAGCAGCTCCCGGGACAGGGGTGCTGTCGAGACCCAGTACTTC. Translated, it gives CASSSRDRGAVETQYF.

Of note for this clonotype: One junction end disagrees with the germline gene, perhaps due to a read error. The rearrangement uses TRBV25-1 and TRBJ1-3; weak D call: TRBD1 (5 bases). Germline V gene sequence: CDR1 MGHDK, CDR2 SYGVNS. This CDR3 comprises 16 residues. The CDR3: CASSGSRRGAGSTIYF. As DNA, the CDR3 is TGTGCCAGCAGTGGATCCCGACGAGGGGCTGGAAGCACCATATATTTT.

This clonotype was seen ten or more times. The CDR3 loop reads CASSFRQAAYEQYF. The DNA of the CDR3 is TGTGCCAGCAGTTTCCGACAGGCAGCCTACGAGCAGTACTTC. The chain employs TRBV6-6 and TRBJ2-7; the D gene is possibly TRBD1 (6 bases). V lost 4 bases to trimming and J lost 2 bases, with 12 bases between them. Germline assignment: CDR1 MNHNY and CDR2 SVGAGI (reference sequence). CDR3 length: 14 residues.

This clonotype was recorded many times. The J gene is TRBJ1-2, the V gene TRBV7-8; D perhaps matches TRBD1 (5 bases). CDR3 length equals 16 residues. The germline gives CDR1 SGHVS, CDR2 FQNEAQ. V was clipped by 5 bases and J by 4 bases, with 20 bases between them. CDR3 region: CASSPRGGAGFYGYTF. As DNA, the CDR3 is TGTGCCAGCAGCCCGAGGGGAGGGGCGGGGTTCTATGGCTACACCTTC.

CDR3 loop: CAISGGLASYEQYF. CDR3 DNA sequence: TGTGCCATCAGTGGGGGACTAGCGAGCTACGAGCAGTACTTC. This chain joins TRBV10-3 and TRBJ2-7; TRBD2 matches 10 bases. Germline V gives CDR1 ENHRY, CDR2 SYGVKD. The junction had 3 bases not matched to a gene; V was cut back by 4 bases and J by 3 bases. The CDR3 has 14 residues.